The rows below give T cell receptor beta chains drawn from one sample of a study of blood T cells in healthy people across ages. TCRdb reanalysed the 5' RACE reads using MiXCR and keeps one entry per CDR3 protein. The sample yields about 650,000 distinct CDR3 sequences, 32% seen once. The sequencing sample was made of blood. Source of these receptors: an elderly woman in good health. Both conserved end residues are part of each CDR3. The D gene is left open where the match is weak. Clone size is given for some rows only: seen once, a few or many times, or a class if the clone is expanded.

TRBV6-2/TRBV6-3	TRBJ1-5	few	NA	TGTGCCAGCAGTTACTCGGACGGGGCGAGCAATCAGCCCCAGCATTTT	CASSYSDGASNQPQHF
TRBV6-2/TRBV6-3	TRBJ1-5	many	NA	TGTGCCAGCAGTCCCGCCCGACAGCCCAACAATCAGCCCCAGCATTTT	CASSPARQPNNQPQHF
TRBV20-1	TRBJ2-7	once	TRBD2	TGCAGTGCTAGCCCGGGACTAGCGGGGGGTCCCACCTACGAGCAGTACTTC	CSASPGLAGGPTYEQYF
TRBV6-2/TRBV6-3	TRBJ1-1	many	TRBD1	TGTGCCAGCAGACAGGGACAGGGGAACACTGAAGCTTTCTTT	CASRQGQGNTEAFF
TRBV30	TRBJ2-7	few	TRBD1	TGTGCCTGGAGTCCCCGCTTCGGGGACAGGGTATCCTACGAGCAGTACTTC	CAWSPRFGDRVSYEQYF
TRBV20-1	TRBJ1-5	few	TRBD1	TGCAGTGCCCAAAGCGGGACAGGGGTATATAGCAATCAGCCCCAGCATTTT	CSAQSGTGVYSNQPQHF
TRBV20-1	TRBJ2-7	many	NA	TGCAGTGCTAAGTATCAAGCCTACGAGCAGTACTTC	CSAKYQAYEQYF
TRBV12-3/TRBV12-4	TRBJ2-5	many	NA	TGTGCCAGCAGTTTGGCAGGTGGGGGTCAAGAGACCCAGTACTTC	CASSLAGGGQETQYF
TRBV29-1	TRBJ2-7	NA	NA	TGCAGCGTTGAAGCCTTTTCGGGGGAGCAGTACTTC	CSVEAFSGEQYF
TRBV9	TRBJ2-2	NA	TRBD2	TGTGCCAGCAGCGAGGCCCCGGGGGGACTAGCGGTTAACACCGGGGAGCGGTTTTTT	CASSEAPGGLAVNTGERFF
TRBV6-5	TRBJ2-7	many	NA	TGTGCCAGCGGCGCGGACAATTCCTACGAGCAGTACTTC	CASGADNSYEQYF
TRBV7-8	TRBJ1-4	once	NA	TGTGCCAGCAGCTTCGGGTTAGCTAATGAAAAACTGTTTTTT	CASSFGLANEKLFF
TRBV6-5	TRBJ1-6	many	NA	TGTGCCAGCAGAGCGAGGGACAATTCACCCCTCCACTTT	CASRARDNSPLHF
TRBV5-1	TRBJ1-3	NA	TRBD1	TGCGCCAGCAGCGCACAGGGGGGATCTGGAAGCACCATATATTTT	CASSAQGGSGSTIYF
TRBV6-5	TRBJ1-6	NA	NA	TGTGCCAGCAGTTACTCGCCCCCGACTACAGGGTCCCTTAATTCACCCCTCCACTTT	CASSYSPPTTGSLNSPLHF
TRBV20-1	TRBJ1-1	few	TRBD1	TGCAGTGCTAGGGAGGACAGGGTTTTAGAAGCTTTCTTT	CSAREDRVLEAFF
TRBV10-3	TRBJ2-7	many	TRBD2	TGTGCCATCAGACCTAGCGGGGGCCTCGGCTCCTACGAGCAGTACTTC	CAIRPSGGLGSYEQYF
TRBV19	TRBJ2-1	NA	NA	TGTGCCAGTAGTAGGGCAAGAGAGCAGTTCTTC	CASSRAREQFF
TRBV9	TRBJ1-1	many	NA	TGTGCCAGCAGCGGATCGGGACACGCCGCCACTGAAGCTTTCTTT	CASSGSGHAATEAFF
TRBV20-1	TRBJ2-3	many	NA	TGCAGTGCCTGCAGGCAGGGACGCCTGGATACGCAGTATTTT	CSACRQGRLDTQYF
TRBV4-1	TRBJ1-5	NA	TRBD1	TGCGCCAGCAGCCAAGACCCAGGACAGGTGCATCAGCCCCAGCATTTT	CASSQDPGQVHQPQHF